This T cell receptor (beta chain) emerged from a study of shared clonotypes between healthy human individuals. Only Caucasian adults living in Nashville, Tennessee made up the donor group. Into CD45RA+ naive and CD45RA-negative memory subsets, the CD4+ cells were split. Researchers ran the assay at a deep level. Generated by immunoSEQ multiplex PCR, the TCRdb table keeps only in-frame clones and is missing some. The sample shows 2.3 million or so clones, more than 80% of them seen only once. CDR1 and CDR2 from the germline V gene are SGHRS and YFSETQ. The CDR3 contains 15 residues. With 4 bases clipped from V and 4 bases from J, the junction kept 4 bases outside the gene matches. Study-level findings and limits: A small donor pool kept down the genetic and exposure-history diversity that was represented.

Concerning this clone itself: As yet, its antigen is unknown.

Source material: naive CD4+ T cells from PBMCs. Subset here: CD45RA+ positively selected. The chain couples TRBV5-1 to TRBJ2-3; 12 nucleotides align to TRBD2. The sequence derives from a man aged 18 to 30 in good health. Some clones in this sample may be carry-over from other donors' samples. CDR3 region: CASSPSGRASDTQYF. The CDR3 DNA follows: TGCGCCAGCAGCCCTAGCGGGAGGGCCTCAGATACGCAGTATTTT.